Listed here are 29 T cell receptor beta chains from one sample, sequenced in a study of tumor-infiltrating lymphocytes in localized non-small cell lung cancer. Assay used: immunoSEQ multiplex PCR; TCRdb lists only in-frame clones, some missing. The table includes around 6,400 clones, around 70% detected once. The sequenced material came from lung tumor tissue. These receptors all come from a human donor with non-small cell lung cancer.

The CDR3 nucleotides are TGTGCCATCAGTCAGGGGGCGCAAGGCTACACCTTC. Translation gives CAISQGAQGYTF. The rearrangement uses TRBV10-3 and TRBJ1-2, with 8 nucleotides matching TRBD1. Germline loops: CDR1 ENHRY, CDR2 SYGVKD. V was clipped by 5 bases and J by 8 bases; unmatched bases: 4. This CDR3 has 12 residues.

This clone has a handful of counts. V is TRBV5-1 and J is TRBJ1-6; D remains ambiguous. Per germline, CDR1 SGHRS and CDR2 YFSETQ. V was shortened by 0 bases and J by 0 bases, with 4 bases between the two germline ends. CDR3 length: 15 residues. In nucleotides, the CDR3 is TGCGCCAGCAGCTTGGGTAGCTCCTATAATTCACCCCTCCACTTT. Amino acid sequence: CASSLGSSYNSPLHF.

The rearrangement uses TRBV4-1 and TRBJ2-6, with unresolved D. This CDR3 has 18 residues. V was shortened by 2 bases and J by 1 base, with 15 bases between the two germline ends. The germline V gene encodes CDR1 MGHRA and CDR2 YSYEKL. In DNA form, the CDR3 reads TGCGCCAGCAGCCAACAGCCCAGTCAGGCGTCTGGGGCCAACGTCCTGACTTTC. Its translation is CASSQQPSQASGANVLTF.

V usage is TRBV2 and J usage is TRBJ2-5, with unresolved D. Germline V gives CDR1 SNHLY, CDR2 FYNNEI. This CDR3 is built from 11 residues. V was pared by 3 bases and J by 7 bases, with 6 bases between. The CDR3 loop reads CASSDYVTQYF. The CDR3 coding sequence is TGTGCCAGCAGTGACTATGTGACCCAGTACTTC.

The chain combines TRBV10-2 with TRBJ1-5, with TRBD1 matching over 12 bases. V dropped 3 bases and J dropped 4; count of bases not matched to a gene: 4. Germline values: CDR1 WSHSY, CDR2 SAAADI. The CDR3 covers 16 residues. The DNA of the CDR3 is TGCGCCAGCAGTGACCGGGACAGGGGGCCGAATCAGCCCCAGCATTTT. Protein: CASSDRDRGPNQPQHF.

The chain links TRBV18 to TRBJ2-1; a weak D match, TRBD2 (7 bases). The length of the CDR3 is 16 residues. Germline CDR1 and CDR2: KGHSH and LQKENI. Trimming stripped 0 bases from V and 3 bases from J, with 12 bases between. CDR3 residues: CASSPPEGGGYNEQFF. DNA for the CDR3: TGTGCCAGCTCACCACCGGAGGGGGGGGGCTACAATGAGCAGTTCTTC.

The chain is built from TRBV5-8 and TRBJ2-1, with D possibly TRBD2 on 5 matching bases. V was pared by 0 bases and J by 3 bases, with 13 bases between. The CDR3 consists of 16 residues. Germline values: CDR1 SGHTS, CDR2 YDEGEE. The CDR3 is CASSLVGSVVYNEQFF. The CDR3 DNA is TGTGCCAGCAGCTTGGTGGGTAGCGTAGTCTACAATGAGCAGTTCTTC.

V gene TRBV13 combines with J gene TRBJ2-5; D is ambiguous. From germline, CDR1 is PRHDT and CDR2 FYEKMQ (reference sequence). CDR3 length: 13 residues. Between the trimmed V and J ends, which lost 3 bases and 3 bases, there was a span of 8 bases. CDR3 DNA sequence: TGTGCCAGCAGCTTTTTGGCAGAAGAGACCCAGTACTTC. Protein product: CASSFLAEETQYF.

The genes are TRBV19 and TRBJ1-6, with D possibly being TRBD1 (6 bases). V was pared by 5 bases and J by 6 bases, with 14 bases between. The length of the CDR3 is 15 residues. Germline V gene sequence: CDR1 LNHDA, CDR2 SQIVND (reference sequence). In DNA form, the CDR3 reads TGTGCCAGTAGTGCGCAGGGGATTACTAATTCACCCCTCCACTTT. Translation: CASSAQGITNSPLHF.

The rearrangement joins TRBV6-1 to TRBJ2-3, with a possible D match to TRBD2 (6 bases). Germline CDR1 is MNHNS and CDR2 is SASEGT. V dropped 3 bases and J dropped 1 base, with 8 bases sitting between them. CDR3 length equals 14 residues. CDR3 sequence reads: CASSDRGGTDTQYF. In nucleotides, the CDR3 is TGTGCCAGCAGTGACCGCGGGGGCACAGATACGCAGTATTTT.

The genes are TRBV7-2 and TRBJ2-1; the match to TRBD2 covers 7 bases. CDR3 length equals 16 residues. Germline-derived CDR1 and CDR2 are SGHTA and FQGNSA. Losses at the gene ends were 8 bases for V and 8 bases for J; bases not matched to a gene: 18. CDR3 DNA: TGTGCCAGCCCAGAACGGGGGACTACGGTCGTCCATGAGCAGTTCTTC. It specifies CASPERGTTVVHEQFF.

The gene calls are TRBV4-2 and TRBJ1-2; D may be TRBD1 (5 bases). This CDR3 region has 17 residues. V lost 1 base to trimming and J lost 3 bases, with 18 bases between them. Germline CDR1 and CDR2: LGHNA and YNFKEQ. The CDR3 DNA sequence: TGTGCCAGCAGCCAAGCGTACGGCCCAACAGGCGACTATGGCTACACCTTC. Translated: CASSQAYGPTGDYGYTF.

This clone was detected once. This chain links TRBV20-1 with TRBJ2-5; 7 bases are shared with TRBD1. The CDR3 has 11 residues. V lost 5 bases, J lost 4 bases, and 1 base stayed unmatched. Germline-derived CDR1 and CDR2 are DFQATT and SNEGSKA (reference sequence). The CDR3 DNA sequence: TGCAGTGCTTACAGGGGAGAGACCCAGTACTTC. Translating it yields CSAYRGETQYF.

The V gene is TRBV7-3, the J gene TRBJ2-2, with a tentative D call TRBD1 (6 bases). Germline V gene data show CDR1 as SGHTA and CDR2 as FQGTGA. This CDR3 has 16 residues. Trimming removed 5 bases from V and 6 bases from J, with 19 bases in between. CDR3: CASSPHRAQTPGELFF. CDR3 in DNA: TGTGCCAGCAGCCCACACAGGGCTCAAACTCCCGGGGAGCTGTTTTTT. Full variable domain (rest looked up from reference TRBV7-3 and TRBJ2-2): GAGVSQTPSNKVTEKGKYVELRCDPISGHTALYWYRQSLGQGPEFLIYFQGTGAADDSGLPNDRFFAVRPEGSVSTLKIQRTERGDSAVYLCASSPHRAQTPGELFFGEGSRLTVL.

This clone was counted once. The rearrangement links TRBV9 to TRBJ2-3; possibly TRBD1 for D (6 bases). Germline lookup yields CDR1 SGDLS and CDR2 YYNGEE. V was clipped by 0 bases and J by 4 bases, with 6 bases between them. This CDR3 spans 13 amino acids. DNA of the CDR3: TGTGCCAGCAGCGTAGAGGGGGCAGATACGCAGTATTTT. Translation: CASSVEGADTQYF.

For the CDR3, the DNA is TGTGCCAGCAACCCCTTTGGCGGCTACTATGGCTACACCTTC. This sequence encodes CASNPFGGYYGYTF. V usage is TRBV6-5 and J usage is TRBJ1-2; D gene unclear. V was pared by 7 bases and J by 3 bases, with 15 bases between. CDR1 MNHEY and CDR2 SVGAGI come from the germline V gene. The CDR3 consists of 14 residues.

The genes are TRBV19 and TRBJ2-7, with D possibly being TRBD1 (6 bases). The germline V gene encodes CDR1 LNHDA and CDR2 SQIVND (reference sequence). V was shortened by 5 bases and J by 3 bases, with 14 bases between the two germline ends. The CDR3 runs to 14 residues. CDR3 region: CASSRSTGNYEQYF. For the CDR3, the DNA is TGTGCCAGTAGTCGTTCGACAGGAAACTACGAGCAGTACTTC.

This clone was observed a few times. The rearrangement joins TRBV4-3 to TRBJ2-7; TRBD2 matches at 12 bases. V dropped 0 bases and J dropped 6; count of bases not matched to a gene: 3. From germline, CDR1 is LGHNA and CDR2 YSLEER. The CDR3 has 15 residues. CDR3 residues: CASSQDGLAGREQYF. DNA of the CDR3: TGCGCCAGCAGCCAAGATGGACTAGCGGGGCGCGAGCAGTACTTC.

This clone came up once. This chain uses TRBV27 with TRBJ1-2, with 7 positions matching TRBD1. The trim removed 5 bases at V and 0 bases at J, leaving 6 bases unmatched. Germline V gene data show CDR1 as MNHEY and CDR2 as SMNVEV (reference sequence). The CDR3 covers 15 residues. CDR3 sequence (DNA): TGTGCCAGCAGTCGAGGGGGCAGTTCTAACTATGGCTACACCTTC. Translation: CASSRGGSSNYGYTF.

The chain joins TRBV2 to TRBJ1-5; TRBD1 is a possible D gene (6 bases). CDR1 and CDR2 from the germline V gene are SNHLY and FYNNEI. CDR3 size: 14 residues. Between the trimmed V and J ends, which lost 5 bases and 4 bases, there was a span of 12 bases. The DNA for the CDR3 is TGTGCCAGCAGTAAGGACAGCTGGAATCAGCCCCAGCATTTT. Translation: CASSKDSWNQPQHF.

V usage is TRBV11-2 and J usage is TRBJ1-4, with D perhaps TRBD1 (5 bases). V dropped 5 bases and J dropped 3 bases, with 16 bases sitting between them. The CDR3 contains 16 residues. Per germline, CDR1 SGHAT and CDR2 FQNNGV. CDR3 protein: CASSRSGGGSNEKLFF. The CDR3 nucleotides read TGTGCCAGCAGCCGCTCCGGGGGGGGTTCTAATGAAAAACTGTTTTTT.

The V and J genes are TRBV7-6 and TRBJ2-6; D is uncertain. Germline-derived CDR1 and CDR2 are SGHVS and FNYEAQ. CDR3 length: 14 amino acids. V shed 1 base and J shed 4 bases, with 5 bases lying between them. CDR3 region: CASSLGHGANVLTF. CDR3 nucleotides: TGTGCCAGCAGCTTAGGGCACGGGGCCAACGTCCTGACTTTC.

The chain joins TRBV6-4 to TRBJ2-3; 7 nucleotides agree with TRBD2. CDR1 and CDR2 from the germline V gene are MRHNA and SNTAGT. There are 14 residues in the CDR3. J was trimmed by 1 base and V by 2 bases; bases with no gene match: 0. The CDR3 bases are TGTGCCAGCAGTGACAGCGGGGGCACAGATACGCAGTATTTT. This translates into CASSDSGGTDTQYF.

The V call is TRBV6-6, the J call TRBJ2-2, with TRBD1 matching 7 bases. Germline loops: CDR1 MNHNY, CDR2 SVGAGI (reference sequence). Trimming cost V 6 bases and J 6 bases; bases outside gene matches: 10. The CDR3 extends over 15 amino acids. The chain's CDR3 is CASSLLGQASGELFF. CDR3 nucleotides: TGTGCCAGCAGCCTCCTTGGACAGGCCTCCGGGGAGCTGTTTTTT.

J is TRBJ1-1 and V is TRBV6-1; the D gene is possibly TRBD1 (6 bases). The length of the CDR3 is 12 residues. Looked up from germline, CDR1 is MNHNS and CDR2 is SASEGT. Trimming left V 9 bases short and J 6 bases short, with 14 bases between. The CDR3: CASSGGVPEAFF. In nucleotides, the CDR3 is TGTGCCAGTTCGGGGGGCGTCCCTGAAGCTTTCTTT.

This clone was detected once. This chain connects TRBV5-1 to TRBJ2-2, with 9 bases aligning to TRBD1. The V segment lost 3 bases and the J segment 6 bases; nucleotides outside the gene matches: 6. Germline-derived CDR1 and CDR2 are SGHRS and YFSETQ. The CDR3 is 15 residues long. CDR3 coding DNA: TGCGCCAGCAGCTCCATACAGGGGGCGTCCGGGGAGCTGTTTTTT. Translating gives CASSSIQGASGELFF.

This clone showed up just a few times. The J gene is TRBJ2-1, the V gene TRBV7-2, with TRBD2 identical over 8 bases. CDR3 size: 16 residues. The germline CDR1 and CDR2 sequences are SGHTA and FQGNSA. The V gene end was trimmed by 2 bases and the J gene end by 9 bases; junction bases not matched to a gene: 12. CDR3 nucleotides: TGTGCCAGCAGCTTAAGAGACCGGGGGGGCCTTGGTGAGCAGTTCTTC. It translates to CASSLRDRGGLGEQFF.

This clone has only one observation. Different DNA sequences within this sample yield the same CDR3. The chain has TRBV27 and TRBJ2-3; D ambiguous. This CDR3 has 13 amino acids. Trimming cost V 3 bases and J 4 bases, with 8 bases left between them. Germline V gene data show CDR1 as MNHEY and CDR2 as SMNVEV (reference sequence). This CDR3 reads CASSLVRADTQYF. The CDR3 DNA reads as TGTGCCAGCAGTTTGGTCCGGGCAGATACGCAGTATTTT.

CDR3 bases: TGTGCCAGCAGCAAGGTCGGGACAGGGGGCATGTATGGCTACACCTTC. This sequence encodes CASSKVGTGGMYGYTF. The chain uses TRBV7-2 and TRBJ1-2; 12 bases line up with TRBD1. Germline V lookup: CDR1 SGHTA, CDR2 FQGNSA. The junction had 9 bases not matched to a gene; V was cut back by 5 bases and J by 5 bases. This CDR3 has 16 amino acids. The full variable domain, completed using reference TRBV7-2 and TRBJ1-2, is GAGVSQSPSNKVTEKGKDVELRCDPISGHTALYWYRQSLGQGLEFLIYFQGNSAPDKSGLPSDRFSAERTGGSVSTLTIQRTQQEDSAVYLCASSKVGTGGMYGYTFGSGTRLTVV.